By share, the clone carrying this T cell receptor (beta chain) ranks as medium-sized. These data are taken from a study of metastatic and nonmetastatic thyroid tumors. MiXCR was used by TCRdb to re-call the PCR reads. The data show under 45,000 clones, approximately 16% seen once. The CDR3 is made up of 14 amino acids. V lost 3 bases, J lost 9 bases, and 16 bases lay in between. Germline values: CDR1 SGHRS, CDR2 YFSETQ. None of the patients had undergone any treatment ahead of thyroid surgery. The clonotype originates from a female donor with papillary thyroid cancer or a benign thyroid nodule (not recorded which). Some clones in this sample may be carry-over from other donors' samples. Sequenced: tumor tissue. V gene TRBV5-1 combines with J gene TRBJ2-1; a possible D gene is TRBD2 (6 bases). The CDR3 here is CASSSRSFGGEQFF. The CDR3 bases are TGCGCCAGCAGCTCAAGGAGTTTCGGGGGTGAGCAGTTCTTC.